This section outlines one T cell receptor beta chain sequence together with its context. Its target is unknown. The record originates from a study of identifying expanded T cells in peripheral blood. Study-level points and caveats: Variance in clone template counts between roughly two-week samples significantly increased with total template count across all healthy donors. Differentially abundant clones: around 1.2 between replicates, around 17 at approximately 14 days, around 19 at four.

The germline CDR1 and CDR2 sequences are SQVTM and ANQGSEA. This CDR3 is built from 12 residues. The ends were cut back, 4 bases at V and 4 bases at J, with 8 bases in the middle. Healthy donors had no documented immune events, such as infections, while sampled. The assay was immunoSEQ multiplex PCR, and TCRdb's table has in-frame clones only and misses some. The table records nearly 60,000 clones, roughly 87% of them present only once. The genes are TRBV29-1 and TRBJ2-1, with D perhaps TRBD2 (6 bases). The sequence was obtained from a person aged 18 to 75 in good health. The sequencing input was blood. CDR3 sequence: CSVGDFYNEQFF. In nucleotides, the CDR3 is TGCAGCGTTGGGGACTTTTACAATGAGCAGTTCTTC.